The clone carrying this T cell receptor beta chain appeared a few times. The antigen remains undetermined. Other DNA sequences in this sample translate to the same CDR3. The sample originates from a study of cytomegalovirus exposure and HLA in healthy donors. Study in general: There were some 81 million unique TCRs (from HLA-typed donors) in an early data release. Notes on the study in general: Whilst most TCR sequences proved rare, a subset of public TCRs occurred across many donors. Earlier results showed most TCR beta V segments being productive about 87% or about 30% of the time.

The PCR made use of 60 Vbeta and 13 Jbeta primers. Produced via immunoSEQ multiplex PCR; TCRdb's table is partial and in-frame only. The sample has tens of thousands of clones; roughly 8.2% are singletons. The CDR3 spans 13 residues. Germline V lookup: CDR1 SGHTA, CDR2 FQGNSA. Trimming stripped 5 bases from V and 6 bases from J, with 11 bases between. Sequences were obtained from PBMCs. This clonotype originated in a man aged 50 to 60 in good health and CMV-seronegative. V and J are TRBV7-2 and TRBJ1-5; D is perhaps TRBD1 (5 bases). For the CDR3, the DNA is TGTGCCAGCAGCCCCCAGGGTGGTCAGCCCCAGCATTTT. Translation: CASSPQGGQPQHF.